These 2 T cell receptor beta chains were all obtained from the same sample, sequenced in a study of blood T cell repertoires in COVID-19. Sequencing was performed with immunoSEQ multiplex PCR; in TCRdb, only in-frame clones are kept and a portion is missing. The sample carries roughly 64,000 clones, about nine tenths recorded once. Specimen: peripheral blood. These receptors were collected from a man aged 50 to 59 with active COVID-19.

V is TRBV4-3 and J is TRBJ2-7, with TRBD2 matching 11 bases. The CDR3 sequence is 14 residues long. The V and J ends lost 5 bases and 3 bases, in that order; junction bases with no gene match: 3. From germline, CDR1 is LGHNA and CDR2 YSLEER. The CDR3, as DNA: TGCGCCAGCAGCTCCGGGACTAGCGGCTACGAGCAGTACTTC. This translates into CASSSGTSGYEQYF.

In its sample, this clone was seen a few times. The chain employs TRBV30 and TRBJ2-1; D remains unclear. The V and J ends lost 5 bases and 2 bases respectively, with 13 bases between them. The CDR3 is made up of 14 amino acids. Germline V gene data show CDR1 as GTSNPN and CDR2 as SVGIG (reference sequence). Here the CDR3 reads CAWARLITYNEQFF. The CDR3 region has the DNA TGTGCCTGGGCTCGACTGATTACCTACAATGAGCAGTTCTTC.